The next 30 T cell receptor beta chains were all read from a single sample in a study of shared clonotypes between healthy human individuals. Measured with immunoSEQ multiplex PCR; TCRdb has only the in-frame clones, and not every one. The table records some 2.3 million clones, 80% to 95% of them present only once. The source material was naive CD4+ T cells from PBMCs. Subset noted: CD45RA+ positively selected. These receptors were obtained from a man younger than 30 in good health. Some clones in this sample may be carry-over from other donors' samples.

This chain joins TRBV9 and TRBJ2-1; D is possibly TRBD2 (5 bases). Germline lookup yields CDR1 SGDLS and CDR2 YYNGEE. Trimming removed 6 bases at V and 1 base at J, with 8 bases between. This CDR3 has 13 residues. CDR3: CASKRDSYNEQFF. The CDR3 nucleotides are TGTGCCAGCAAGAGGGATTCCTACAATGAGCAGTTCTTC.

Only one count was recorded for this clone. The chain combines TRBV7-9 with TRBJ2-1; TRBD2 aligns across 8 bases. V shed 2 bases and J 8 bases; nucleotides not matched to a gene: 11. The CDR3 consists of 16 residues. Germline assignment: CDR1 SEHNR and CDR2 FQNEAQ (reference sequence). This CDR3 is CASSLYHPGGIHEQFF. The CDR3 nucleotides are TGTGCCAGCAGCTTATATCATCCGGGAGGGATCCATGAGCAGTTCTTC.

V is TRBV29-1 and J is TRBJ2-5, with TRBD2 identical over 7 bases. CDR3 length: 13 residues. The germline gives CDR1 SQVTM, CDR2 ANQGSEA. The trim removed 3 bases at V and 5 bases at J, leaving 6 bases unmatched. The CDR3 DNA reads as TGCAGCGTTGACGCCGGGGGGTACGAGACCCAGTACTTC. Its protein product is CSVDAGGYETQYF.

The CDR3 bases are TGTGCCAGCAGTCCCGAAGGCCGGACCCAGTACTTC. This gives the protein CASSPEGRTQYF. The J gene is TRBJ2-5, the V gene TRBV28, with no clear D. The CDR3 is 12 residues long. Germline V gene data show CDR1 as MDHEN and CDR2 as SYDVKM. The germline V and J ends were trimmed by 5 bases and 7 bases, with 11 bases remaining between them.

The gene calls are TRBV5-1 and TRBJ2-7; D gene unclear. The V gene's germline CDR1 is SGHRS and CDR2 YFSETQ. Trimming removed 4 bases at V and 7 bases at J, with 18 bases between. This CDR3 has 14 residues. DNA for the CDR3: TGCGCCAGCAGCCCACGGACGGACCCCCCTGAGCAGTACTTC. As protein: CASSPRTDPPEQYF.

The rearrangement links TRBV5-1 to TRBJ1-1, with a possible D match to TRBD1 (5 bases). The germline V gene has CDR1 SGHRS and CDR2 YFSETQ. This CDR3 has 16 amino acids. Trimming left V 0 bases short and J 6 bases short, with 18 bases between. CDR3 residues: CASSLAPGVGSSEAFF. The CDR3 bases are TGCGCCAGCAGCTTGGCCCCGGGGGTAGGGTCTTCTGAAGCTTTCTTT.

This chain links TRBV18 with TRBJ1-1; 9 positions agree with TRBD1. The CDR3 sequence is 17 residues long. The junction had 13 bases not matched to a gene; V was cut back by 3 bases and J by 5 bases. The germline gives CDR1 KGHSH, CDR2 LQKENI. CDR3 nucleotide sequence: TGTGCCAGCTCACCTAAGGTGACAGGGGGAGGAAGGACTGAAGCTTTCTTT. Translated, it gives CASSPKVTGGGRTEAFF.

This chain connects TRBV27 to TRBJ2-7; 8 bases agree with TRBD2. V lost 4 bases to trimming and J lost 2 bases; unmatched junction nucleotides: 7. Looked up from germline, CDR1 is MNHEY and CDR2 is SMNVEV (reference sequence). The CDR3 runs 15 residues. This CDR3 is CASSWRSGRTYEQYF. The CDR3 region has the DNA TGTGCCAGCAGTTGGAGGAGCGGGAGAACCTACGAGCAGTACTTC.

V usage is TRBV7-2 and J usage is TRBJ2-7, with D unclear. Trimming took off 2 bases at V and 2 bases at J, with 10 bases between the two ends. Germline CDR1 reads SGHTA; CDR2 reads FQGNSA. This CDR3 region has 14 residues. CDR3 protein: CASSLLVIAYEQYF. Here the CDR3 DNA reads TGTGCCAGCAGCTTATTAGTCATAGCCTACGAGCAGTACTTC. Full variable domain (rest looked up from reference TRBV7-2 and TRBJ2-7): GAGVSQSPSNKVTEKGKDVELRCDPISGHTALYWYRQSLGQGLEFLIYFQGNSAPDKSGLPSDRFSAERTGGSVSTLTIQRTQQEDSAVYLCASSLLVIAYEQYFGPGTRLTVT.

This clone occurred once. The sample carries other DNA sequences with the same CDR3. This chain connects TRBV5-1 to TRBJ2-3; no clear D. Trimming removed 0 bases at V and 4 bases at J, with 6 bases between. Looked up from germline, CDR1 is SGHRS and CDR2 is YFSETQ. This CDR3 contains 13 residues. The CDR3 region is CASSLDPSDTQYF. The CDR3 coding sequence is TGCGCCAGCAGCTTGGACCCCTCAGATACGCAGTATTTT.

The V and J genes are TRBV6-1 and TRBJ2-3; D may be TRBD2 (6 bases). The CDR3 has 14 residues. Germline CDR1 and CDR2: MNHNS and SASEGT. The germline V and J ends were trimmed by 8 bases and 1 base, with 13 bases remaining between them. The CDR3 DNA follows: TGTGCCAGCGGTTCGCGGGAACGCACAGATACGCAGTATTTT. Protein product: CASGSRERTDTQYF.

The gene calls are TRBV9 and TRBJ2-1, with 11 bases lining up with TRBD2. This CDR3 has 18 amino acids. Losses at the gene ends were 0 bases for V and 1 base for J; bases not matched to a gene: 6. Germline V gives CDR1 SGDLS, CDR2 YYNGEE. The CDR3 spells CASSVVGTSGSSYNEQFF. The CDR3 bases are TGTGCCAGCAGCGTAGTAGGAACTAGCGGGAGTTCCTACAATGAGCAGTTCTTC. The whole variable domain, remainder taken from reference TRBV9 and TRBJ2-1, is DSGVTQTPKHLITATGQRVTLRCSPRSGDLSVYWYQQSLDQGLQFLIQYYNGEERAKGNILERFSAQQFPDLHSELNLSSLELGDSALYFCASSVVGTSGSSYNEQFFGPGTRLTVL.

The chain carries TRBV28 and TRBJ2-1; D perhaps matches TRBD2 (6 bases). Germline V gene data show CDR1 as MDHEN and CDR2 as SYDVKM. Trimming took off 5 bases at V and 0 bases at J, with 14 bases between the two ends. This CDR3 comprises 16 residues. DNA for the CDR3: TGTGCCAGCAGTACTTTAGCGGCGATCTCCTACAATGAGCAGTTCTTC. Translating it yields CASSTLAAISYNEQFF. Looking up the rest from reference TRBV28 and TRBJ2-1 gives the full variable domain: DVKVTQSSRYLVKRTGEKVFLECVQDMDHENMFWYRQDPGLGLRLIYFSYDVKMKEKGDIPEGYSVSREKKERFSLILESASTNQTSMYLCASSTLAAISYNEQFFGPGTRLTVL.

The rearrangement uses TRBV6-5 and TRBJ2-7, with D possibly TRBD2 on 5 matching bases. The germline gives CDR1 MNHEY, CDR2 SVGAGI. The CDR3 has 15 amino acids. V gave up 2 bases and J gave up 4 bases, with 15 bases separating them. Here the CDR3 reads CASSYGGGLRYEQYF. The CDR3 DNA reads TGTGCCAGCAGTTACGGTGGCGGGCTAAGGTACGAGCAGTACTTC.

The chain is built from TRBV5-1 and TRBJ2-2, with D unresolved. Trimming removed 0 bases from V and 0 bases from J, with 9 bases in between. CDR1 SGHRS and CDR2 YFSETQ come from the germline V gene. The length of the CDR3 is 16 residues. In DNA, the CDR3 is TGCGCCAGCAGCTTGGCCCTCACTTCGAACACCGGGGAGCTGTTTTTT. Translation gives CASSLALTSNTGELFF.

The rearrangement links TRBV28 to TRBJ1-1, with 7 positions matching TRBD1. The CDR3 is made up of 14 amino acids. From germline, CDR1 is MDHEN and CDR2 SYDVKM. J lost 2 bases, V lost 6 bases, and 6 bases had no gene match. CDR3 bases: TGTGCCAGCAGGGGGACAGAGCCTAACACTGAAGCTTTCTTT. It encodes CASRGTEPNTEAFF.

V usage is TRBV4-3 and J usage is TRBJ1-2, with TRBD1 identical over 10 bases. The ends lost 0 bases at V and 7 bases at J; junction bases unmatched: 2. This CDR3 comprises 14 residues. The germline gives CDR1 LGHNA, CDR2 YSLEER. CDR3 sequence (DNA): TGCGCCAGCAGCCAAGACCGGACAGGGGGTGGCTACACCTTC. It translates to CASSQDRTGGGYTF.

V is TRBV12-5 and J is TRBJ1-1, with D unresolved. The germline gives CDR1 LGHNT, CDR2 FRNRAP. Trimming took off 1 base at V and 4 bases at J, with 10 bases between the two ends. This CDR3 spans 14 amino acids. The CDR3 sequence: CASGLGPLGTEAFF. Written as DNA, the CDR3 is TGTGCTAGTGGTTTGGGCCCCTTGGGCACTGAAGCTTTCTTT. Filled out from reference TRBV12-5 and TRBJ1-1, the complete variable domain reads DARVTQTPRHKVTEMGQEVTMRCQPILGHNTVFWYRQTMMQGLELLAYFRNRAPLDDSGMPKDRFSAEMPDATLATLKIQPSEPRDSAVYFCASGLGPLGTEAFFGQGTRLTVV.

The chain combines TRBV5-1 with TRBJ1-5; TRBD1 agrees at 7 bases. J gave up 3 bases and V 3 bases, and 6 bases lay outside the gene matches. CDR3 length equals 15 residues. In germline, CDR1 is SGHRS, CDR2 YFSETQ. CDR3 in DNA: TGCGCCAGCAGCTCCGGTCAGGGGGACAATCAGCCCCAGCATTTT. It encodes CASSSGQGDNQPQHF. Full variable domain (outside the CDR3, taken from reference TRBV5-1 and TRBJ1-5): KAGVTQTPRYLIKTRGQQVTLSCSPISGHRSVSWYQQTPGQGLQFLFEYFSETQRNKGNFPGRFSGRQFSNSRSEMNVSTLELGDSALYLCASSSGQGDNQPQHFGDGTRLSIL.

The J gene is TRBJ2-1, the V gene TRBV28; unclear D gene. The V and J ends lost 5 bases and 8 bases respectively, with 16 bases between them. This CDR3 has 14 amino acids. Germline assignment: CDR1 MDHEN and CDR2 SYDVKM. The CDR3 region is CASSPLGKLDEQFF. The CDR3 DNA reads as TGTGCCAGCAGTCCCCTAGGCAAGTTGGATGAGCAGTTCTTC.

For the CDR3, the DNA is TGTGCCAGTAGGCGGGACCACCGAACCAATGAGCAGTTCTTC. Its translation is CASRRDHRTNEQFF. The chain employs TRBV19 and TRBJ2-1, with a tentative D call TRBD2 (6 bases). The germline CDR1 and CDR2 sequences are LNHDA and SQIVND (reference sequence). Trimming removed 6 bases at V and 6 bases at J, with 15 bases between. The CDR3 totals 14 residues.

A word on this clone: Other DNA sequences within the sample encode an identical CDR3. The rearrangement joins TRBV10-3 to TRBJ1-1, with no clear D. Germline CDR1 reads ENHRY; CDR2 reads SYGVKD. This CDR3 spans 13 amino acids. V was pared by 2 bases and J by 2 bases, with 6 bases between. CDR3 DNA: TGTGCCATCAGTGAGAGCGGAAACACTGAAGCTTTCTTT. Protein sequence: CAISESGNTEAFF.

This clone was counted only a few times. CDR3 sequence reads: CASSPPRGRGTEAFF. The CDR3 nucleotides are TGTGCCAGCAGCCCCCCCCGGGGCAGGGGAACTGAAGCTTTCTTT. J is TRBJ1-1 and V is TRBV28; TRBD1 might be the D (6 bases). Germline loops: CDR1 MDHEN, CDR2 SYDVKM. The CDR3 has 15 residues. Deletions cut 6 bases from V and 5 bases from J, with 19 bases between.

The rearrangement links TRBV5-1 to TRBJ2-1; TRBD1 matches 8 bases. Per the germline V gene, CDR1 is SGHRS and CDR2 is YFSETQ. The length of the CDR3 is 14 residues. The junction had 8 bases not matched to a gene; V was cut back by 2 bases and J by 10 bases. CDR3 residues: CASSLGQGEREQFF. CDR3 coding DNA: TGCGCCAGCAGCTTAGGACAGGGCGAACGGGAGCAGTTCTTC.

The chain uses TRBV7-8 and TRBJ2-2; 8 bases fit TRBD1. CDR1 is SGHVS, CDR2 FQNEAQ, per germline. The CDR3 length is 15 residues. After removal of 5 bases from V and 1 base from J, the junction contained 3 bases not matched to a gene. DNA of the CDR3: TGTGCCAGCAGCCCCGACAGGGGGAACACCGGGGAGCTGTTTTTT. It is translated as CASSPDRGNTGELFF. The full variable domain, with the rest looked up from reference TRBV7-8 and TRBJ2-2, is GAGVSQSPRYKVAKRGQDVALRCDPISGHVSLFWYQQALGQGPEFLTYFQNEAQLDKSGLPSDRFFAERPEGSVSTLKIQRTQQEDSAVYLCASSPDRGNTGELFFGEGSRLTVL.

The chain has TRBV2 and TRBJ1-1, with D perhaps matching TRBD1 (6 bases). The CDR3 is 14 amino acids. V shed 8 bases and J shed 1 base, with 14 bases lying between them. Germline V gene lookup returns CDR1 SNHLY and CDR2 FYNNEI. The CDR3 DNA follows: TGTGCCAGCGGAGGACAGTCGAGGAACACTGAAGCTTTCTTT. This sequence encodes CASGGQSRNTEAFF.

In DNA form, the CDR3 reads TGTGCCAGCAGGTGGGACTCAGATACGCAGTATTTT. Translating gives CASRWDSDTQYF. The gene calls are TRBV28 and TRBJ2-3; D is possibly TRBD2 (6 bases). The germline CDR1 and CDR2 sequences are MDHEN and SYDVKM. V dropped 6 bases and J dropped 4 bases, with 8 bases sitting between them. This CDR3 is built from 12 residues. Drawing the rest from reference TRBV28 and TRBJ2-3, the complete variable domain is DVKVTQSSRYLVKRTGEKVFLECVQDMDHENMFWYRQDPGLGLRLIYFSYDVKMKEKGDIPEGYSVSREKKERFSLILESASTNQTSMYLCASRWDSDTQYFGPGTRLTVL.

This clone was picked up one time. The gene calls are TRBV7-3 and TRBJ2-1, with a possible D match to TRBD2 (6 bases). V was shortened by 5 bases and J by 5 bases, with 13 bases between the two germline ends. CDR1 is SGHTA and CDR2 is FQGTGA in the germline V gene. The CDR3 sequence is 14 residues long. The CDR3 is CASSPRLDNNEQFF. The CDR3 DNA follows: TGTGCCAGCAGCCCCCGACTAGACAACAATGAGCAGTTCTTC.

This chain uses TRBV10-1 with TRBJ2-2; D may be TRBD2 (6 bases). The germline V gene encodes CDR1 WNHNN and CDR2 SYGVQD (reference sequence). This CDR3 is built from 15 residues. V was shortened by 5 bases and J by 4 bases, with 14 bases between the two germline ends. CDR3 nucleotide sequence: TGCGCCAGCAGTCCGGGCGGGACGGGCACCGGGGAGCTGTTTTTT. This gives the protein CASSPGGTGTGELFF.

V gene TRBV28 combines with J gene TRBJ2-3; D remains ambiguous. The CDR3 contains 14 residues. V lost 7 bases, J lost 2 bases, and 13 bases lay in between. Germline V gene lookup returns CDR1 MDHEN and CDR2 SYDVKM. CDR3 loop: CASTLASTTDTQYF. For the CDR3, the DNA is TGTGCCAGCACACTGGCGAGTACCACAGATACGCAGTATTTT.